A single sample is the source of the 27 T cell receptor beta chains below, sequenced in a study of T cell repertoires in cytomegalovirus infection. TCRdb processed the reads anew with MiXCR; each CDR3 protein has one entry. The sample lists 400,000 or so distinct CDR3 sequences; 30% to 40% were seen once. The sequencing sample was made of PBMCs. The receptors derive from a human donor in good health (CMV status not recorded). Some clones in this sample may be carry-over from other donors' samples.

A note on this clonotype: A junction end diverges from the germline sequence, so it may reflect a read error. This chain joins TRBV4-1 and TRBJ2-7; D may be TRBD2 (5 bases). The CDR3 contains 12 residues. The germline gives CDR1 MGHRA, CDR2 YSYEKL. The DNA for the CDR3 is TGTGCCAGCAGCCAAGAGGGTTACGAGCAGTACTTC. Translating gives CASSQEGYEQYF.

This sequence joins TRBV6-6 and TRBJ1-1; D gene uncertain. Germline assignment: CDR1 MNHNY and CDR2 SVGAGI (reference sequence). V lost 5 bases, J lost 0 bases, and 7 bases lay in between. The CDR3 consists of 13 residues. In nucleotides, the CDR3 is TGTGCCAGCAGTGCCTCCTTGAACACTGAAGCTTTCTTT. Translating gives CASSASLNTEAFF.

This chain joins TRBV9 and TRBJ1-6; D is ambiguous. CDR1 and CDR2 from the germline V gene are SGDLS and YYNGEE. V lost 0 bases, J lost 1 base, and 11 bases lay in between. This CDR3 is built from 17 residues. CDR3: CASSVAPGGSYNSPLHF. DNA of the CDR3: TGTGCCAGCAGCGTAGCCCCTGGTGGGTCCTATAATTCACCCCTCCACTTT. The whole variable domain, filled in from reference TRBV9 and TRBJ1-6, reads DSGVTQTPKHLITATGQRVTLRCSPRSGDLSVYWYQQSLDQGLQFLIQYYNGEERAKGNILERFSAQQFPDLHSELNLSSLELGDSALYFCASSVAPGGSYNSPLHFGNGTRLTVT.

The chain employs TRBV20-1 and TRBJ1-5; D might be TRBD1 (6 bases). CDR3 length: 15 residues. V was clipped by 1 base and J by 0 bases, with 10 bases between them. The germline V gene encodes CDR1 DFQATT and CDR2 SNEGSKA (reference sequence). DNA for the CDR3: TGCAGTGCTAGAGGAACAGGGATTAGCAATCAGCCCCAGCATTTT. This translates into CSARGTGISNQPQHF.

Only a few counts were recorded for this clonotype. The chain carries TRBV6-1 and TRBJ2-5; TRBD1 or TRBD2 may be the D gene (6 bases each). Germline-derived CDR1 and CDR2 are MNHNS and SASEGT. V lost 0 bases and J 0 bases, leaving 14 bases between the germline ends. The CDR3 spans 17 residues. The CDR3 spells CASSEAKGGWYQETQYF. In DNA form, the CDR3 reads TGTGCCAGCAGTGAAGCCAAAGGGGGGTGGTACCAAGAGACCCAGTACTTC.

This clonotype was seen once. The junction shows a germline mismatch at one end, possibly a read error. This chain joins TRBV6-2 or TRBV6-3 and TRBJ2-2; 12 bases are shared with TRBD1. The CDR3 runs to 15 residues. Germline V gene data show CDR1 as MNHEY and CDR2 as SVGEGT. Here the CDR3 reads CDSSKKGQGAGELFF. In DNA form, the CDR3 reads TGTGACAGCAGTAAAAAGGGACAGGGGGCAGGGGAGCTGTTTTTT.

This clonotype was seen many times. In nucleotides, the CDR3 is TGTGCCAGCAGTAAAGGACAGGGCCACACTGAAGCTTTCTTT. This gives the protein CASSKGQGHTEAFF. The chain is built from TRBV28 and TRBJ1-1; 8 bases align to TRBD1. V lost 5 bases, J lost 3 bases, and 5 bases stayed unmatched. Germline V CDR1 and CDR2: MDHEN, SYDVKM. There are 14 residues in the CDR3. The full variable domain, rest sourced from reference TRBV28 and TRBJ1-1, is DVKVTQSSRYLVKRTGEKVFLECVQDMDHENMFWYRQDPGLGLRLIYFSYDVKMKEKGDIPEGYSVSREKKERFSLILESASTNQTSMYLCASSKGQGHTEAFFGQGTRLTVV.

The chain has TRBV12-5 and TRBJ2-5; D is ambiguous. CDR1 LGHNT and CDR2 FRNRAP come from the germline V gene. Trimming took 1 base from V and 6 from J, leaving 6 bases between them. The CDR3 covers 12 residues. The CDR3: CASGLDGQTQYF. For the CDR3, the DNA is TGTGCTAGTGGTTTGGACGGACAGACCCAGTACTTC.

V gene TRBV19 combines with J gene TRBJ2-7, with D possibly matching TRBD2 (5 bases). CDR1 LNHDA and CDR2 SQIVND come from the germline V gene (reference sequence). V gave up 3 bases and J gave up 0 bases, with 15 bases separating them. The CDR3 is 16 residues long. CDR3 nucleotides: TGTGCCAGTAGTATGAGGGCCCCCTTAAGCTCCTACGAGCAGTACTTC. This codes for CASSMRAPLSSYEQYF.

This chain's CDR3 is CASSLIAGEDTGELFF. DNA for the CDR3: TGTGCCAGCAGCCTCATAGCGGGGGAGGACACCGGGGAGCTGTTTTTT. V gene TRBV11-2 combines with J gene TRBJ2-2; 9 nucleotides line up with TRBD2. The V gene end was trimmed by 5 bases and the J gene end by 3 bases; junction bases not matched to a gene: 7. The CDR3 is 16 residues long. Per germline, CDR1 SGHAT and CDR2 FQNNGV.

This clonotype was seen just once. The gene calls are TRBV3-1 and TRBJ1-1; 7 bases are shared with TRBD1. Trimming took 8 bases from V and 5 from J; bases not matched to a gene: 11. The CDR3 runs to 14 residues. The germline gives CDR1 LGHDT, CDR2 YNNKEL (reference sequence). The CDR3 coding sequence is TGTGCCAGCGGCTCTATTCTCAGGGGGACTGAAGCTTTCTTT. It is translated as CASGSILRGTEAFF.

This clonotype was observed a few times. This chain's CDR3 is CSASSATTISYEQYF. CDR3 in DNA: TGCAGTGCTAGTTCGGCCACAACTATTTCCTACGAGCAGTACTTC. The chain couples TRBV20-1 to TRBJ2-7; no firm D call. Germline V lookup: CDR1 DFQATT, CDR2 SNEGSKA (reference sequence). V was shortened by 3 bases and J by 1 base, with 16 bases between the two germline ends. This CDR3 has 15 residues.

This clonotype was seen a few times. One end of the junction does not line up with germline, which may come from a read error. The V gene is TRBV4-1, the J gene TRBJ1-4, with TRBD1 matching over 7 bases. This CDR3 region has 14 residues. Germline V gives CDR1 MGHRA, CDR2 YSYEKL. The CDR3 coding sequence is TGCGCCAGCAGCCACAGAGATGGACAGGAAAAACTTTTTTTT. Its protein is CASSHRDGQEKLFF.

The rearrangement links TRBV5-4 to TRBJ2-1; possibly TRBD1 for D (5 bases). This CDR3 has 15 amino acids. In germline, CDR1 is SGHNT, CDR2 YYREEE (reference sequence). Deletions cut 4 bases from V and 4 bases from J, with 15 bases between. The CDR3 nucleotides are TGTGCCAGCAGCCCGGCCGACAGAGAATACAATGAGCAGTTCTTC. Protein: CASSPADREYNEQFF.

This rearrangement joins TRBV28 to TRBJ1-1, with D possibly TRBD1 on 6 matching bases. V was clipped by 1 base and J by 4 bases, with 10 bases between them. This CDR3 comprises 14 residues. CDR1 is MDHEN and CDR2 is SYDVKM in the germline V gene. The CDR3, as DNA: TGTGCCAGCAGTTTATTTGGGGGGCTCACTGAAGCTTTCTTT. Protein product: CASSLFGGLTEAFF.

This clonotype was picked up many times. The genes are TRBV7-6 and TRBJ1-1; TRBD1 is a possible D gene (5 bases). The CDR3 length is 14 residues. Germline CDR1 is SGHVS and CDR2 is FNYEAQ. V was clipped by 2 bases and J by 2 bases, with 9 bases between them. CDR3 sequence (DNA): TGTGCCAGCAGCTTAAGAGGGGACAACACTGAAGCTTTCTTT. Amino acid sequence: CASSLRGDNTEAFF.

This clonotype has more than one count but fewer than ten. The V and J genes are TRBV19 and TRBJ1-2; no clear D gene. The germline V and J ends were trimmed by 7 bases and 8 bases, with 17 bases remaining between them. Germline lookup yields CDR1 LNHDA and CDR2 SQIVND (reference sequence). The CDR3 is made up of 13 amino acids. The CDR3 sequence: CASTSNLSRGYTF. As DNA, the CDR3 is TGTGCCAGTACTTCGAACCTATCGCGGGGCTACACCTTC.

This clonotype was counted at least ten times. This rearrangement joins TRBV7-8 to TRBJ2-7; 7 bases are a match to TRBD1. Germline lookup yields CDR1 SGHVS and CDR2 FQNEAQ. The CDR3 loop spans 14 amino acids. The V gene end was trimmed by 4 bases and the J gene end by 5 bases; junction bases not matched to a gene: 8. For the CDR3, the DNA is TGTGCCAGCAGCTCGGACAGGTACAGTAACGAGCAGTACTTC. It translates to CASSSDRYSNEQYF. Supplemented by reference TRBV7-8 and TRBJ2-7, the full variable domain reads GAGVSQSPRYKVAKRGQDVALRCDPISGHVSLFWYQQALGQGPEFLTYFQNEAQLDKSGLPSDRFFAERPEGSVSTLKIQRTQQEDSAVYLCASSSDRYSNEQYFGPGTRLTVT.

The chain is built from TRBV19 and TRBJ2-3; 10 bases map to TRBD2. There are 15 residues in the CDR3. The germline gives CDR1 LNHDA, CDR2 SQIVND (reference sequence). V lost 4 bases to trimming and J lost 4 bases; unmatched junction nucleotides: 5. CDR3 region: CASSKGLALSDTQYF. CDR3 in DNA: TGTGCCAGTAGTAAGGGACTAGCGTTATCAGATACGCAGTATTTT.

Concerning this clonotype itself: No conserved phenylalanine or tryptophan is present at the end of the CDR3, so a read error is the likely explanation. The chain has TRBV7-2 and TRBJ2-7, with 7 positions matching TRBD1. The V gene's germline CDR1 is SGHTA and CDR2 FQGNSA. This CDR3 spans 15 amino acids. Losses at the gene ends were 2 bases for V and 5 bases for J; bases not matched to a gene: 9. The CDR3 bases are TGTGCCAGCAGCTTATCCTCGGACAGGATGAACGAGCAGTACTTA. Encoded protein: CASSLSSDRMNEQYL.

This chain links TRBV24-1 with TRBJ1-5; 9 bases agree with TRBD1. Trimming removed 3 bases from V and 2 bases from J; junction bases left unmatched: 10. Germline CDR1 and CDR2: KGHDR and SFDVKD. The CDR3 is made up of 18 amino acids. This CDR3 is CATSDGDRGGWGNQPQHF. Written as DNA, the CDR3 is TGTGCCACCAGTGATGGAGACAGGGGGGGATGGGGCAATCAGCCCCAGCATTTT.

This clonotype was seen a few times. The gene calls are TRBV4-1 and TRBJ2-1, with 9 bases that match TRBD2. The CDR3 has 18 amino acids. The ends lost 4 bases at V and 3 bases at J; junction bases unmatched: 13. The germline gives CDR1 MGHRA, CDR2 YSYEKL. The CDR3, as DNA: TGCGCCAGCAGCCGTGAACGGCCGTTAGCGGGGGTCTACAATGAGCAGTTCTTC. This sequence encodes CASSRERPLAGVYNEQFF.

The V call is TRBV6-1, the J call TRBJ2-7; the D call may be TRBD1 or TRBD2 (6 bases each). The V gene's germline CDR1 is MNHNS and CDR2 SASEGT. The CDR3 runs 15 residues. V was trimmed by 2 bases and J by 6 bases, leaving 17 bases between them. This CDR3 is CASSEKGGTASEQYF. CDR3 nucleotides: TGTGCCAGCAGTGAAAAGGGGGGCACGGCCAGCGAGCAGTACTTC.

This clonotype was recorded many times. The J gene is TRBJ1-5, the V gene TRBV6-8; tentatively, D is TRBD1 (5 bases). Germline lookup yields CDR1 MNHGY and CDR2 SAAAGT. This CDR3 has 13 amino acids. The V and J ends lost 7 bases and 4 bases respectively, with 11 bases between them. The CDR3, as DNA: TGTGCCAGCATCTGCAGGGAGAATCAGCCCCAGCATTTT. As protein: CASICRENQPQHF.

To note about this clonotype: Possible read error: a much larger clone is one base away. The V gene is TRBV6-5, the J gene TRBJ2-1; D gene ambiguous. The CDR3 runs to 12 residues. Germline V gives CDR1 MNHEY, CDR2 SVGAGI. CDR3 amino acids: CARSFPDNEQFF. CDR3 nucleotides: TGTGCCCGCAGTTTCCCCGACAATGAGCAGTTCTTC.

This clonotype was picked up a small number of times. The gene calls are TRBV19 and TRBJ1-5, with D hard to call. CDR3 length: 16 amino acids. CDR1 is LNHDA and CDR2 is SQIVND in the germline V gene (reference sequence). The ends were cut back, 7 bases at V and 5 bases at J, with 21 bases in the middle. CDR3 loop: CASTRTPGVIDQPQHF. In nucleotides, the CDR3 is TGTGCCAGTACCCGGACCCCTGGGGTCATAGATCAGCCCCAGCATTTT.

This clonotype turned up a few times. The V and J genes are TRBV25-1 and TRBJ2-1; no clear D. V was trimmed by 6 bases and J by 5 bases, leaving 20 bases between them. This CDR3 is built from 16 residues. CDR1 MGHDK and CDR2 SYGVNS come from the germline V gene. The CDR3 nucleotides read TGTGCCAGCAGGGCCGGGTCAGAGTTAGTGGACAATGAGCAGTTCTTC. Amino acids: CASRAGSELVDNEQFF.